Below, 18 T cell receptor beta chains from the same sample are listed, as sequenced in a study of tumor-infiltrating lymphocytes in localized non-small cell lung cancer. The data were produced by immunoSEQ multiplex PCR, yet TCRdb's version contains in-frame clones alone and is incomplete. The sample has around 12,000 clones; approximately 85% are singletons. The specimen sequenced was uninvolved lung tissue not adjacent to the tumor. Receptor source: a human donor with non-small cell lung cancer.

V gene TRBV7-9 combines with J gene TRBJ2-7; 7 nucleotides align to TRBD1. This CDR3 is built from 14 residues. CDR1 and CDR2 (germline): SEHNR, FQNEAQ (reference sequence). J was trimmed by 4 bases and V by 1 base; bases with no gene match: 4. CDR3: CASSLDGRGYEQYF. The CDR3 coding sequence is TGTGCCAGCAGCTTAGACGGCAGGGGGTACGAGCAGTACTTC.

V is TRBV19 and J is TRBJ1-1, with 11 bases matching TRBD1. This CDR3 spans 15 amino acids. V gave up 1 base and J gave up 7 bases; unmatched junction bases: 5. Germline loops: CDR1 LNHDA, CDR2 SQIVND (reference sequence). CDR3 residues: CASSIGTGGGGEAFF. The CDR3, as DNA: TGTGCCAGTAGTATAGGGACAGGGGGCGGTGGTGAAGCTTTCTTT. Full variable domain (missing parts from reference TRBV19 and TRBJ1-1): DGGITQSPKYLFRKEGQNVTLSCEQNLNHDAMYWYRQDPGQGLRLIYYSQIVNDFQKGDIAEGYSVSREKKESFPLTVTSAQKNPTAFYLCASSIGTGGGGEAFFGQGTRLTVV.

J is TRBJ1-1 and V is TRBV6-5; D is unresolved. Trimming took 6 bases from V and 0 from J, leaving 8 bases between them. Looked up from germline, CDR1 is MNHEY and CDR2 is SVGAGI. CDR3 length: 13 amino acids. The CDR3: CASSSYMNTEAFF. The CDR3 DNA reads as TGTGCCAGCAGCTCGTACATGAACACTGAAGCTTTCTTT.

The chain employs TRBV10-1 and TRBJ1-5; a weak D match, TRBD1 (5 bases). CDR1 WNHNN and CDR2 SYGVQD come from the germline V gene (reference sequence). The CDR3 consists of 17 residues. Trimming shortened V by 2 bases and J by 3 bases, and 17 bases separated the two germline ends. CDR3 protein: CASSERRGAYLNQPQHF. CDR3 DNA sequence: TGCGCCAGCAGTGAGAGGAGAGGGGCCTACCTCAATCAGCCCCAGCATTTT.

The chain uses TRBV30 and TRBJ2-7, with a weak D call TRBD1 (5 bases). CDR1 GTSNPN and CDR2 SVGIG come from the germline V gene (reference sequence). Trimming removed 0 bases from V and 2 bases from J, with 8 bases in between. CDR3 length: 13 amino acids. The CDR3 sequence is CAWSVGVTYEQYF. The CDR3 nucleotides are TGTGCCTGGAGTGTAGGGGTCACCTACGAGCAGTACTTC. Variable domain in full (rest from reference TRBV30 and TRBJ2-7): SQTIHQWPATLVQPVGSPLSLECTVEGTSNPNLYWYRQAAGRGLQLLFYSVGIGQISSEVPQNLSASRPQDRQFILSSKKLLLSDSGFYLCAWSVGVTYEQYFGPGTRLTVT.

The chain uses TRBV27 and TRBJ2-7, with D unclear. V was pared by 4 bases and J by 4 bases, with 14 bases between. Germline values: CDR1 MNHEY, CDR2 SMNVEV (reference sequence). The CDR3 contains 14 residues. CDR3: CASSSDFSGYEQYF. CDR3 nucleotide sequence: TGTGCCAGCAGTTCCGACTTCTCGGGTTACGAGCAGTACTTC.

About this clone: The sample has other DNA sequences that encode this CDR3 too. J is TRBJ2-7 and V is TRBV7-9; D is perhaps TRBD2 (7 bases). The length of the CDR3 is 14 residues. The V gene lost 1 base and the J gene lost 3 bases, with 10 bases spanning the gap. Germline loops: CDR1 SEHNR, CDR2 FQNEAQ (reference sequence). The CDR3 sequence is CASSLEGGGYEQYF. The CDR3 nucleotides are TGTGCCAGCAGCTTAGAGGGGGGGGGCTACGAGCAGTACTTC.

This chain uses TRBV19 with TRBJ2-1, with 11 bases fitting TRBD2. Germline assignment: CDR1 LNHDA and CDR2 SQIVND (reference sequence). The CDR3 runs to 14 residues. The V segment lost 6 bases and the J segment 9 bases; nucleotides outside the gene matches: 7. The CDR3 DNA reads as TGTGCCAGTAGCCCGGCTAGCGGGAGGAGTGAGCAGTTCTTC. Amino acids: CASSPASGRSEQFF.

The CDR3 DNA sequence: TGCGCCAGCAGTCAGCGGCTGAACACCGGGGAGCTGTTTTTT. This gives the protein CASSQRLNTGELFF. The chain combines TRBV5-1 with TRBJ2-2, with a weak D call TRBD2 (5 bases). Germline lookup yields CDR1 SGHRS and CDR2 YFSETQ. This CDR3 is built from 14 residues. Trimming took off 5 bases at V and 1 base at J, with 9 bases between the two ends.

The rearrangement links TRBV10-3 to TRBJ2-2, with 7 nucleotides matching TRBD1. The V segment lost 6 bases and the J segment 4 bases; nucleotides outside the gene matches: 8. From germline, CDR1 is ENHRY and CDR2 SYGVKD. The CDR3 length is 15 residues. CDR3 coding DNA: TGTGCCATCAGGTCCGGGACAGAGACCACCGGGGAGCTGTTTTTT. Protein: CAIRSGTETTGELFF.

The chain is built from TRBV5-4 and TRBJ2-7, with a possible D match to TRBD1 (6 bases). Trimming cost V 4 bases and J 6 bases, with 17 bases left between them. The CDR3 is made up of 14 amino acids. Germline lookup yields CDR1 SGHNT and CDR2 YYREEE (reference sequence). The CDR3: CASSQGPAFSEQYF. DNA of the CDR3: TGTGCCAGCAGCCAGGGGCCGGCGTTCTCCGAGCAGTACTTC.

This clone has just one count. CDR3 coding DNA: TGTGCCAGCTCACCTAGCTCCTACGAGCAGTACTTC. Translated: CASSPSSYEQYF. This chain links TRBV18 with TRBJ2-7; unclear D gene. This CDR3 spans 12 amino acids. The germline V and J ends were trimmed by 3 bases and 0 bases, with 3 bases remaining between them. Germline loops: CDR1 KGHSH, CDR2 LQKENI.

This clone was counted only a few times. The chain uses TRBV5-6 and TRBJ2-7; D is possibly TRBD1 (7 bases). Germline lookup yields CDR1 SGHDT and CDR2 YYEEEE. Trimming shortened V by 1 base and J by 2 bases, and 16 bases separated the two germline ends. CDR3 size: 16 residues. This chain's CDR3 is CASSLSGGTAPYEQYF. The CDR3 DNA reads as TGTGCCAGCAGCTTGTCGGGCGGGACAGCACCCTACGAGCAGTACTTC. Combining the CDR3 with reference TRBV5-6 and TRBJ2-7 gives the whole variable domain DAGVTQSPTHLIKTRGQQVTLRCSPKSGHDTVSWYQQALGQGPQFIFQYYEEEERQRGNFPDRFSGHQFPNYSSELNVNALLLGDSALYLCASSLSGGTAPYEQYFGPGTRLTVT.

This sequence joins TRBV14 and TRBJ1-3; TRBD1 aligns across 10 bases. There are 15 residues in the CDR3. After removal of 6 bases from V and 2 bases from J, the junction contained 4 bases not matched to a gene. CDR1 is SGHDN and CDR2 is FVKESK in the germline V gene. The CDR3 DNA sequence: TGTGCCAGCAGTTCCGGGACAGGGGCTGGAAACACCATATATTTT. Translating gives CASSSGTGAGNTIYF.

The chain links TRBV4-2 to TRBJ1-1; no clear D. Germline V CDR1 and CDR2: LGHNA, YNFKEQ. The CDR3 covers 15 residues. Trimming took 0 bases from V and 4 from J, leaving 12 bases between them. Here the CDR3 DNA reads TGTGCCAGCAGCCAAGACGGAGGCGCCGCCACTGAAGCTTTCTTT. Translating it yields CASSQDGGAATEAFF.

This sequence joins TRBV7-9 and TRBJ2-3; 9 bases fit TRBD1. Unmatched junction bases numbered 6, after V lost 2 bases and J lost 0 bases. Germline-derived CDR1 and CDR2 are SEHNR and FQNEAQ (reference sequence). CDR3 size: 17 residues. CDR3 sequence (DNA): TGTGCCAGCAGCTTAACCACAGGGGGCACTAGCACAGATACGCAGTATTTT. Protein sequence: CASSLTTGGTSTDTQYF.

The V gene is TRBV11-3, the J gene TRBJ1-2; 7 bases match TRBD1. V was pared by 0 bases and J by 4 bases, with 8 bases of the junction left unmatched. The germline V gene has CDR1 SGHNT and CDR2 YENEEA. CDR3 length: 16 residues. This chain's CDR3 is CASSLDQAGGAYGYTF. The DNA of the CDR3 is TGTGCCAGCAGCTTAGATCAGGCAGGGGGGGCCTATGGCTACACCTTC.

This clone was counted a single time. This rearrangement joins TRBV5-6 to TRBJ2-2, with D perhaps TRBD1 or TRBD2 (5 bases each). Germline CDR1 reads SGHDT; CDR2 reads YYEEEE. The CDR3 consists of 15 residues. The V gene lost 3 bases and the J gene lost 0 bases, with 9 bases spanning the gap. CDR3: CASSWGPANTGELFF. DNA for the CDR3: TGTGCCAGCAGCTGGGGACCGGCGAACACCGGGGAGCTGTTTTTT.